Listed here are 18 T cell receptor beta chains from one sample, sequenced in a study of blood T cell repertoires in COVID-19. Profiled with immunoSEQ multiplex PCR; TCRdb holds only in-frame clones, not every one. The sample lists 150,000 to 180,000 clones; about 85% were seen once. The sample comprised peripheral blood. The receptors originated from a man aged 60 to 75 with COVID-19, enrolled during active disease.

The chain recombines TRBV7-2 with TRBJ1-5, with D perhaps matching TRBD1 (5 bases). CDR1 SGHTA and CDR2 FQGNSA come from the germline V gene. Trimming removed 1 base from V and 4 bases from J, with 8 bases in between. This CDR3 has 14 residues. DNA for the CDR3: TGTGCCAGCAGCTTAGAGCGGGGGAATCAGCCCCAGCATTTT. Encoded protein: CASSLERGNQPQHF.

V is TRBV18 and J is TRBJ1-1; no reliable D call. Germline values: CDR1 KGHSH, CDR2 LQKENI. This CDR3 has 14 residues. Trimming took off 6 bases at V and 0 bases at J, with 11 bases between the two ends. CDR3 in DNA: TGTGCCAGCTCCCCCCGGGATATGAACACTGAAGCTTTCTTT. As protein: CASSPRDMNTEAFF.

The genes are TRBV19 and TRBJ2-1; D unclear. Germline V gives CDR1 LNHDA, CDR2 SQIVND (reference sequence). V was pared by 6 bases and J by 0 bases, with 9 bases between. This CDR3 has 14 amino acids. The CDR3 reads CASSKLGSYNEQFF. The CDR3 region has the DNA TGTGCCAGTAGCAAACTTGGCTCCTACAATGAGCAGTTCTTC.

The chain is built from TRBV9 and TRBJ1-3; 9 positions agree with TRBD1. This CDR3 contains 17 residues. Per the germline V gene, CDR1 is SGDLS and CDR2 is YYNGEE. V lost 0 bases and J lost 0; bases outside the gene matches: 4. The CDR3 spells CASSVVGGQGSGNTIYF. For the CDR3, the DNA is TGTGCCAGCAGCGTAGTAGGGGGACAGGGCTCTGGAAACACCATATATTTT.

This rearrangement joins TRBV7-8 to TRBJ2-7, with TRBD2 matching over 7 bases. The length of the CDR3 is 13 residues. In germline, CDR1 is SGHVS, CDR2 FQNEAQ. V shed 3 bases, J shed 6 bases, and the junction held 5 bases outside the gene matches. The CDR3 is CASSFGTTAEQYF. The CDR3 nucleotides are TGTGCCAGCAGCTTCGGGACTACAGCCGAGCAGTACTTC.

J is TRBJ2-2 and V is TRBV6-2 or TRBV6-3; 7 nucleotides match TRBD2. J gave up 3 bases and V 4 bases, and 5 bases lay outside the gene matches. Looked up from germline, CDR1 is MNHEY and CDR2 is SVGEGT. The CDR3 sequence is 15 residues long. The CDR3: CASSWTSIYTGELFF. Here the CDR3 DNA reads TGTGCCAGCAGTTGGACTAGTATTTACACCGGGGAGCTGTTTTTT.

This chain connects TRBV12-5 to TRBJ2-7; 10 bases agree with TRBD2. Looked up from germline, CDR1 is LGHNT and CDR2 is FRNRAP. The CDR3 is 15 amino acids. J lost 4 bases, V lost 2 bases, and 5 bases had no gene match. The chain's CDR3 is CASGLRASGGYEQYF. The CDR3 DNA follows: TGTGCTAGTGGTTTGCGGGCTAGCGGGGGTTACGAGCAGTACTTC.

The chain combines TRBV5-1 with TRBJ2-3; 7 bases fit TRBD1. CDR1 and CDR2 from the germline V gene are SGHRS and YFSETQ. The CDR3 covers 14 residues. The V and J ends lost 5 bases and 0 bases, in that order; junction bases with no gene match: 3. CDR3: CASRGGPSTDTQYF. The CDR3 region has the DNA TGCGCCAGCAGAGGGGGCCCCAGCACAGATACGCAGTATTTT.

V and J are TRBV5-6 and TRBJ1-4, with 7 bases matching TRBD1. Germline-derived CDR1 and CDR2 are SGHDT and YYEEEE. Trimming removed 4 bases from V and 8 bases from J; junction bases left unmatched: 8. The CDR3 sequence is 14 residues long. The CDR3 bases are TGTGCCAGCAGCCAACAGGGGATAGGGGAAAAACTGTTTTTT. Protein sequence: CASSQQGIGEKLFF.

V is TRBV30 and J is TRBJ1-1; D gene ambiguous. Trimming took 0 bases from V and 5 from J, leaving 10 bases between them. From germline, CDR1 is GTSNPN and CDR2 SVGIG (reference sequence). The length of the CDR3 is 13 residues. CDR3 protein: CAWSVHERTEAFF. The CDR3 DNA is TGTGCCTGGAGTGTACACGAAAGAACTGAAGCTTTCTTT.

The chain has TRBV21-1 and TRBJ2-7; TRBD2 is taken as the D call from the table, unchecked against the DNA. TRBV21-1 is designated a pseudogene. This CDR3 contains 18 residues. CDR3 loop: CASSGLGSGGGGSYEQYF. As DNA, the CDR3 is TGTGCCAGCAGCGGACTAGGGAGTGGAGGGGGAGGCTCTTACGAGCAGTACTTC.

CDR3 sequence reads: CASSRDRGVGEQFF. DNA for the CDR3: TGTGCCAGCAGCAGGGACAGGGGAGTAGGAGAGCAGTTCTTC. The chain joins TRBV11-2 to TRBJ2-1; 10 bases agree with TRBD1. The V gene's germline CDR1 is SGHAT and CDR2 FQNNGV. V lost 5 bases and J lost 10; bases outside the gene matches: 8. The CDR3 is 14 residues long.

This clone was seen ten or more times. The chain uses TRBV19 and TRBJ1-1; 7 nucleotides line up with TRBD1. Germline lookup yields CDR1 LNHDA and CDR2 SQIVND (reference sequence). V gave up 5 bases and J gave up 4 bases; unmatched junction bases: 10. The CDR3 spans 15 residues. CDR3 sequence reads: CASSFKDRRGTEAFF. The CDR3 DNA reads as TGTGCCAGTAGTTTTAAGGACAGGAGGGGCACTGAAGCTTTCTTT. Supplemented by reference TRBV19 and TRBJ1-1, the full variable domain reads DGGITQSPKYLFRKEGQNVTLSCEQNLNHDAMYWYRQDPGQGLRLIYYSQIVNDFQKGDIAEGYSVSREKKESFPLTVTSAQKNPTAFYLCASSFKDRRGTEAFFGQGTRLTVV.

The rearrangement joins TRBV18 to TRBJ1-1, with TRBD1 matching over 7 bases. Trimming took 6 bases from V and 0 from J; bases not matched to a gene: 13. CDR3 size: 17 residues. Germline V lookup: CDR1 KGHSH, CDR2 LQKENI. The CDR3 sequence: CASSPDRLNFMNTEAFF. The DNA for the CDR3 is TGTGCCAGCTCCCCGGACAGGCTTAACTTTATGAACACTGAAGCTTTCTTT. Complete variable domain (other parts from reference TRBV18 and TRBJ1-1): NAGVMQNPRHLVRRRGQEARLRCSPMKGHSHVYWYRQLPEEGLKFMVYLQKENIIDESGMPKERFSAEFPKEGPSILRIQQVVRGDSAAYFCASSPDRLNFMNTEAFFGQGTRLTVV.

The V call is TRBV11-3, the J call TRBJ2-7; TRBD1 matches at 8 bases. Trimming cost V 5 bases and J 4 bases; bases outside gene matches: 7. Germline V gives CDR1 SGHNT, CDR2 YENEEA. The CDR3 has 14 amino acids. CDR3 in DNA: TGTGCCAGCAGCCCCGGGACAGGCCTTTACGAGCAGTACTTC. Translating gives CASSPGTGLYEQYF.

This chain links TRBV2 with TRBJ1-2; no clear D. This CDR3 is built from 15 residues. Trimming removed 4 bases at V and 1 base at J, with 13 bases between. Germline loops: CDR1 SNHLY, CDR2 FYNNEI. The CDR3: CASSVLQNINYGYTF. The CDR3 DNA is TGTGCCAGCAGTGTATTACAAAATATTAACTATGGCTACACCTTC.

The V and J genes are TRBV12-3 or TRBV12-4 and TRBJ2-7, with 12 bases aligning to TRBD1. Trimming cost V 8 bases and J 6 bases; bases outside gene matches: 5. There are 13 residues in the CDR3. The CDR3 nucleotides read TGTGCCAGCGGGGACAGGGGGCTTTTCGAGCAGTACTTC. Its protein product is CASGDRGLFEQYF.

V gene TRBV4-1 combines with J gene TRBJ2-7, with 7 bases lining up with TRBD2. This CDR3 comprises 16 residues. Germline V CDR1 and CDR2: MGHRA, YSYEKL. The trim removed 1 base at V and 0 bases at J, leaving 6 bases unmatched. Here the CDR3 reads CASSQVVGGSSYEQYF. DNA for the CDR3: TGCGCCAGCAGCCAAGTGGTGGGCGGGAGCTCCTACGAGCAGTACTTC.